Below, one T cell receptor beta chain is given with its context. The target antigen is unknown. Germline CDR1 and CDR2: LGHNA and YNFKEQ. The length of the CDR3 is 17 residues. V lost 0 bases to trimming and J lost 0 bases, with 14 bases between them. These data are taken from a study of response to subunit inactivated influenza vaccine. TCRdb re-derived calls from the RT-PCR reads in MiXCR, one entry per CDR3 protein. The table shows roughly 540,000 distinct CDR3 sequences, with around 21% occurring only once. General study points: It was the authors' suggestion that each seasonal influenza vaccination recruits few new T cells.

The data were also submitted as part of a second study, on T cells expressing NK-cell markers. According to that study: Scientists made TCR beta cDNA using 5'RACE template switching with UMIs. Source material for TCR beta repertoires consisted of sorted CD3+CD56+NKG2C+, CD3+CD56+NKG2C- and CD3+CD56-NKG2C+ T cells. The dominant NKG2C+ clonotypes represented about 1.0-7.0% of CD8+ T cells in several donors.

The source material was CD4+ T cells sorted from PBMCs, sampled approximately 13 days after vaccination. The chain carries TRBV4-2 and TRBJ1-1; the D is unclear. The receptor was isolated from a man aged 45-65 years who received an inactivated influenza vaccine. The CDR3 protein is CASSQDWVGSLNTEAFF. The CDR3 DNA sequence: TGTGCCAGCAGCCAAGATTGGGTCGGCAGCTTGAACACTGAAGCTTTCTTT.